This TCR beta chain was identified in a study of vaccination and CD4 T cells after COVID-19. Study results and caveats: Convalescent patients' clones that were vaccine-specific were spike mono-reactive in 304 of 307 cases.

Germline assignment: CDR1 SGHRS and CDR2 YFSETQ. The J segment lost 1 base and the V segment lost 5 bases, leaving 4 bases of the junction unmatched. This CDR3 region has 14 residues. The Oncomine TCR Beta short-read assay sequenced DNA from cultured CD4+ T cells. The template was genomic DNA from cultured CD4+ T cells. TCRdb re-analysed the PCR reads in MiXCR, keeping a single row per CDR3 protein. Of nearly 15,000 distinct CDR3 sequences listed, more than 25% are singletons. Sample treatment: approximately 9-day PBMC culture with coronavirus spike peptide pools or control peptides (ViraFEST assay). TCRs were sequenced by ViraFEST after antigen-specific T cells had been expanded with peptide pools. Notes on this clonotype: The antigen is unknown.

The gene calls are TRBV5-1 and TRBJ2-7, with 9 bases lining up with TRBD1. Sequenced input: cultured CD4+ T cells from blood. This receptor was obtained from a human donor with COVID-19. CDR3: CASRQGTGSYEQYF. In nucleotides, the CDR3 is TGCGCCAGCAGACAAGGGACAGGGTCCTACGAGCAGTACTTC.